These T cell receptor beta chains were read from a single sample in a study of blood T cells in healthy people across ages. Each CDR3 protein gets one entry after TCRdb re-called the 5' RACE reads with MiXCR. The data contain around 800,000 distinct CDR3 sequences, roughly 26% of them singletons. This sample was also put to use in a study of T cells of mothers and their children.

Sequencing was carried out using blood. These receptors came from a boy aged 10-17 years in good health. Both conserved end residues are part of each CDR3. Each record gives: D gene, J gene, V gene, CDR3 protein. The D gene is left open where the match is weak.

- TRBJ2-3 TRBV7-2 CASSLEARGPLYSSTDTQYF
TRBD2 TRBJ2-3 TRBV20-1 CSARDLAGVLLDTQYF
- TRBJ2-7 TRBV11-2 CASSLLKGKSYEQYF
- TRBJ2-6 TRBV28 CASSLSIREANVLTF
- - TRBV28 CASSPHAYEQYF
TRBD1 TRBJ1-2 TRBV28 CASSLGTGGNDGYTF
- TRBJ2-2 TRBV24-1 CATSEGGTVGTANTGELFF
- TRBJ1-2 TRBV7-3 CASSLTGGEDYGYTF
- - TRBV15 CATSRDRGTETQYF
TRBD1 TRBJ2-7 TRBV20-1 CSAPAAGGYEQYF
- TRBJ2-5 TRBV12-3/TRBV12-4 CASSKQGGIQEAQYF
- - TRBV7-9 CASSQEGFEQFF
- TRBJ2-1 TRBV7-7 CASSLGPHSYNEQFF
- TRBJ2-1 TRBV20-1 CSARVGVSSYNERFF
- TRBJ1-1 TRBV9 CASSGEGGRNTEAFF
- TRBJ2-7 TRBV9 CASSARTAPNEQYF
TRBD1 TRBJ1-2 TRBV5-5 CASSAGQVPYGYTF
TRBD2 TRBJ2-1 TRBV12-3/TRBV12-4 CATQARGSVYNEQFF
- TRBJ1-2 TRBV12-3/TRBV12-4 CASSFPGLYGYTF
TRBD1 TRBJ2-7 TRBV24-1 CATSAPTTGDDEQYF
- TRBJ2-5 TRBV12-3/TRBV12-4 CASSLGDPETQYF
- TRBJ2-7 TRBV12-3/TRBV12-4 CASSPPRRATYEQYF
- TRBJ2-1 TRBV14 CASSPANEQFF
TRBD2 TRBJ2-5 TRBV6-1 CASSQAGGPGETQYF
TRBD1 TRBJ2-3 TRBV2 CASMDRPLTDTQYF
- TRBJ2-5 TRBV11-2 CASSLEMSGGHRFF
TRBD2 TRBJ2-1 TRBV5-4 CASSLVVAGGPGSYNEQFF
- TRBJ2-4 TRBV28 CASSLQTGSGDIQYF
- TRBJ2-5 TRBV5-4 CASSRAGRFSSF
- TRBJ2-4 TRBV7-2 CASSYPDIQYF
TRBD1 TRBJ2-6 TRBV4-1 CASSQDRGQISGANVLTF
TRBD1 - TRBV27 CASSSPGGLQGNEQFF
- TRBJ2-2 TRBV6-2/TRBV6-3 CASSYQASNTGELFF
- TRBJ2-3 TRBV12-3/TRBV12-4 CGSRSTDTQYF
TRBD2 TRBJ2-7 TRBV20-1 CSARAPSGDYSYEQYF
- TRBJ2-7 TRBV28 CASSWTMLSSYEQYF
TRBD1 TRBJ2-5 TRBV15 CATSRDGRGLGYF
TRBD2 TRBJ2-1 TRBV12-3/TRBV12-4 CASSLQAGGYNEQFF
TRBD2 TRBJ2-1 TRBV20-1 CSASLGTSGSSEQFF
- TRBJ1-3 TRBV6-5 CASSKNSGNTIYF
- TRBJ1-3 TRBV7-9 CASSATSGEDTIYF
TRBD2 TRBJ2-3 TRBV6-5 CASSSSGGLTDTQYF
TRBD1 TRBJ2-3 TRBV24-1 CATSVGQGIDTQYF
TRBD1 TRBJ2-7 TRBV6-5 CASSYSSRQGPVYEQYF
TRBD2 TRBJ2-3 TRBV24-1 CATSDSRTSGGTDTQYF
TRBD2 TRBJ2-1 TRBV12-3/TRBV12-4 CASSPSGGYNEQFF
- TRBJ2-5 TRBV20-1 CSAGAGTSLGGTQYF
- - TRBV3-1 CAGSQEERLAETQYF
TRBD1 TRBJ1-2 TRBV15 CATNPGQGFYGYTF
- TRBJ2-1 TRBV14 CASSLRTIGAYNEQFF
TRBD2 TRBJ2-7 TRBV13 CASSLRAGPSSYEQYF
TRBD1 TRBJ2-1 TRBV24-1 CATSDPGQSYNEQFF
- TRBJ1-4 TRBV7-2 CASSFLGGEKLFF
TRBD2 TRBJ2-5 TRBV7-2 CASSPTSPYQETQYF
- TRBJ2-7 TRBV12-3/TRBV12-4 CASGTDYEQYF
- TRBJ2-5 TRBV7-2 CASSLDPGLPQETQYF
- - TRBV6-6 CASSYGGGPYEQYF
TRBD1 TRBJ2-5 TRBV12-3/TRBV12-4 CASSLTGLETQYF
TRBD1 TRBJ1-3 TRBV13 CASSFGQVSGNTIYF
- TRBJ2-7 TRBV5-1 CASREHLTRLYEQYF